The clone carrying this T cell receptor beta chain was detected only once. The data originate from a study of blood T cell repertoires in COVID-19. Clones were read by immunoSEQ multiplex PCR, and TCRdb kept only the in-frame ones, dropping some. This sample yields more than 9,000 clones, of which 75% to 85% are seen a single time; approximately 3.5% belongs to the top ten. The sequence was obtained from a woman aged 55-70 years with acute or convalescent COVID-19. Sequencing was done on a sample of peripheral blood.

The CDR3 is CASSYGGAEEQYF. The CDR3 DNA sequence: TGTGCCAGCAGCTACGGGGGGGCCGAAGAGCAGTACTTC. This chain links TRBV13 with TRBJ2-7; 8 nucleotides align to TRBD2. Germline-derived CDR1 and CDR2 are PRHDT and FYEKMQ (reference sequence). V lost 4 bases and J lost 7; bases outside the gene matches: 6. This CDR3 region has 13 residues. The full variable domain, with the rest looked up from reference TRBV13 and TRBJ2-7, is AAGVIQSPRHLIKEKRETATLKCYPIPRHDTVYWYQQGPGQDPQFLISFYEKMQSDKGSIPDRFSAQQFSDYHSELNMSSLELGDSALYFCASSYGGAEEQYFGPGTRLTVT.